The 5 T cell receptor beta chains below come from one sample, sequenced in a study of blood T cell repertoires in COVID-19. Method: immunoSEQ multiplex PCR; TCRdb's copy keeps in-frame clones and lacks some. The table shows approximately 150,000 clones, with around 80% occurring only once. The sample taken for sequencing was peripheral blood. These TCRs come from a woman between 65 and 79 years old with acute or convalescent COVID-19.

The rearrangement links TRBV7-9 to TRBJ2-1; 9 bases match TRBD1. The CDR3 consists of 15 residues. V dropped 5 bases and J dropped 6; count of bases not matched to a gene: 8. The germline V gene has CDR1 SEHNR and CDR2 FQNEAQ (reference sequence). The CDR3 loop reads CASSQTGGRPNEQFF. Written as DNA, the CDR3 is TGTGCCAGCAGCCAAACAGGGGGCCGACCCAATGAGCAGTTCTTC.

This clone was seen a few times. This chain joins TRBV28 and TRBJ1-6; 7 nucleotides line up with TRBD1. There are 14 residues in the CDR3. Germline CDR1 reads MDHEN; CDR2 reads SYDVKM. Germline trimming cut 7 bases from V and 4 bases from J; bases unmatched to any gene: 4. The CDR3 region has the DNA TGTGCCAGCATTAGGGGACAGTATAATTCACCCCTCCACTTT. As protein: CASIRGQYNSPLHF.

V is TRBV24-1 and J is TRBJ2-1, with 11 bases lining up with TRBD1. The trim removed 5 bases at V and 1 base at J, leaving 9 bases unmatched. This CDR3 spans 18 amino acids. In germline, CDR1 is KGHDR, CDR2 SFDVKD. The CDR3 nucleotides are TGTGCCACCAGTGGTTGGGGACAGGGGGTTACGTCCTACAATGAGCAGTTCTTC. It is translated as CATSGWGQGVTSYNEQFF.

The J gene is TRBJ1-1, the V gene TRBV28, with a weak D call TRBD1 (6 bases). CDR3 length equals 16 residues. Germline CDR1 is MDHEN and CDR2 is SYDVKM. V lost 5 bases and J 0 bases, leaving 16 bases between the germline ends. The CDR3 region is CASSPPRGGVNTEAFF. The CDR3 coding sequence is TGTGCCAGCAGTCCACCCCGCGGGGGCGTGAACACTGAAGCTTTCTTT. The full variable domain, completed using reference TRBV28 and TRBJ1-1, is DVKVTQSSRYLVKRTGEKVFLECVQDMDHENMFWYRQDPGLGLRLIYFSYDVKMKEKGDIPEGYSVSREKKERFSLILESASTNQTSMYLCASSPPRGGVNTEAFFGQGTRLTVV.

This clone showed up just once. V gene TRBV28 combines with J gene TRBJ1-4; weak D call: TRBD1 (5 bases). CDR1 and CDR2 from the germline V gene are MDHEN and SYDVKM. Trimming shortened V by 5 bases and J by 7 bases, and 17 bases separated the two germline ends. The CDR3 extends over 15 amino acids. The CDR3 spells CASSPSQGWGEKLFF. The CDR3 DNA sequence: TGTGCCAGCAGTCCTTCCCAGGGATGGGGTGAAAAACTGTTTTTT.